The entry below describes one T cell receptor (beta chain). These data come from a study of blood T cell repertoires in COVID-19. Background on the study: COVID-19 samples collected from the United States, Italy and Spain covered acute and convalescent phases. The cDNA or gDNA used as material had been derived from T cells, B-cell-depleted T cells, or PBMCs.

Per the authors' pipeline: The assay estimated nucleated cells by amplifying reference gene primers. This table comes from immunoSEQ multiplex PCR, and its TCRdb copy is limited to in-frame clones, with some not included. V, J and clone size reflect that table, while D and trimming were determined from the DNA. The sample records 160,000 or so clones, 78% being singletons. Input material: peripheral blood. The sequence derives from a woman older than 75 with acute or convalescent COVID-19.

The CDR3 reads CASSYTGQDNTEAFF. In DNA form, the CDR3 reads TGTGCCAGCAGTTACACCGGACAGGATAACACTGAAGCTTTCTTT. This rearrangement joins TRBV6-5 to TRBJ1-1, with 7 bases matching TRBD1. CDR1 is MNHEY and CDR2 is SVGAGI in the germline V gene. With V trimmed by 2 bases and J by 2 bases, 5 bases remained unmatched. CDR3 length equals 15 residues.